Below, 27 T cell receptor beta chains from the same sample are listed, as sequenced in a study of cytomegalovirus exposure and HLA in healthy donors. The PCR employed 60 Vbeta primers together with 13 Jbeta primers. Data came from immunoSEQ multiplex PCR; TCRdb stores just in-frame clones and leaves some out. Of about 59,000 clones detected, approximately 80% appear once; the ten largest clones hold roughly 4%. What was sequenced was PBMCs. These TCRs come from a middle-aged woman in good health and CMV-seronegative.

The J gene is TRBJ2-3, the V gene TRBV6-1, with 7 bases matching TRBD2. The CDR3 has 17 amino acids. Per the germline V gene, CDR1 is MNHNS and CDR2 is SASEGT. The V segment lost 3 bases and the J segment 1 base; nucleotides outside the gene matches: 10. CDR3 loop: CASSEVASGGGTDTQYF. The DNA of the CDR3 is TGTGCCAGCAGTGAGGTGGCTAGCGGAGGGGGCACAGATACGCAGTATTTT.

In the case of this clone: A read error may account for a junction end that differs from germline. The sample holds other DNA sequences that translate to the same CDR3. This chain joins TRBV28 and TRBJ2-7, with D possibly matching TRBD2 (6 bases). In germline, CDR1 is MDHEN, CDR2 SYDVKM. The CDR3 loop spans 15 amino acids. CDR3 protein: CASRRGLDRSYEQYF. The CDR3 nucleotides read TGCGCCAGCAGGCGGGGCCTAGATCGCTCCTACGAGCAGTACTTC.

The chain employs TRBV7-9 and TRBJ2-3, with 7 bases identical to TRBD2. The germline CDR1 and CDR2 sequences are SEHNR and FQNEAQ (reference sequence). The CDR3 spans 15 residues. The V segment lost 5 bases and the J segment 2 bases; nucleotides outside the gene matches: 7. The CDR3 DNA is TGTGCCAGCAGCGTAATAGCGGGCCACACAGATACGCAGTATTTT. Translating gives CASSVIAGHTDTQYF.

This chain connects TRBV7-9 to TRBJ1-3; TRBD1 aligns across 9 bases. Losses at the gene ends were 5 bases for V and 8 bases for J; bases not matched to a gene: 4. The CDR3 runs 13 residues. Germline loops: CDR1 SEHNR, CDR2 FQNEAQ (reference sequence). CDR3 bases: TGTGCCAGCAGCGTACAGGGGGCATACACCATATATTTT. Translation: CASSVQGAYTIYF.

This clone has a handful of counts. V and J are TRBV6-6 and TRBJ1-1, with 8 bases that match TRBD1. V was pared by 6 bases and J by 12 bases, with 18 bases of the junction left unmatched. Germline values: CDR1 MNHNY, CDR2 SVGAGI (reference sequence). The CDR3 is 15 residues long. This CDR3 reads CASRLSAGTGGETFF. The CDR3 region has the DNA TGTGCCAGCAGACTTTCTGCTGGGACAGGAGGAGAGACTTTCTTT.

This clone was detected once. The chain couples TRBV11-2 to TRBJ2-7; 12 bases agree with TRBD1. The CDR3 is 16 residues long. CDR1 SGHAT and CDR2 FQNNGV come from the germline V gene. V dropped 2 bases and J dropped 6; count of bases not matched to a gene: 8. In DNA, the CDR3 is TGTGCCAGCAGCTTAAGACCGGGACAGGGGGCGTCCGAGCAGTACTTC. Residues: CASSLRPGQGASEQYF. Supplemented by reference TRBV11-2 and TRBJ2-7, the full variable domain reads EAGVAQSPRYKIIEKRQSVAFWCNPISGHATLYWYQQILGQGPKLLIQFQNNGVVDDSQLPKDRFSAERLKGVDSTLKIQPAKLEDSAVYLCASSLRPGQGASEQYFGPGTRLTVT.

This clone was found once. The rearrangement uses TRBV9 and TRBJ2-7; TRBD1 matches 8 bases. Germline V CDR1 and CDR2: SGDLS, YYNGEE. The CDR3 spans 14 residues. After removal of 4 bases from V and 3 bases from J, the junction contained 6 bases not matched to a gene. For the CDR3, the DNA is TGTGCCAGCAGCTTAGAACAGGGGGGCTACGAGCAGTACTTC. Protein product: CASSLEQGGYEQYF. Variable domain in full (rest from reference TRBV9 and TRBJ2-7): DSGVTQTPKHLITATGQRVTLRCSPRSGDLSVYWYQQSLDQGLQFLIQYYNGEERAKGNILERFSAQQFPDLHSELNLSSLELGDSALYFCASSLEQGGYEQYFGPGTRLTVT.

The CDR3 nucleotides are TGCGCCAGCAGCCCAGGACAGGGGAGAACTGAAGCTTTCTTT. Amino acid sequence: CASSPGQGRTEAFF. This rearrangement joins TRBV5-1 to TRBJ1-1, with 9 bases matching TRBD1. Trimming at V came to 4 bases and at J to 5 bases, leaving 6 bases not matched to a gene. The CDR3 totals 14 residues. CDR1 and CDR2 (germline): SGHRS, YFSETQ.

V usage is TRBV4-1 and J usage is TRBJ2-7; 12 bases match TRBD2. Germline lookup yields CDR1 MGHRA and CDR2 YSYEKL. J lost 3 bases, V lost 2 bases, and 2 bases had no gene match. The CDR3 runs 15 residues. The CDR3 DNA is TGCGCCAGCAGCCAACGGACTAGCGGGGTCTACGAGCAGTACTTC. Its translation is CASSQRTSGVYEQYF.

J is TRBJ2-7 and V is TRBV18, with 10 nucleotides matching TRBD2. This CDR3 region has 14 residues. Looked up from germline, CDR1 is KGHSH and CDR2 is LQKENI. J lost 4 bases, V lost 6 bases, and 6 bases had no gene match. The chain's CDR3 is CASSAGLAEYEQYF. The CDR3 DNA is TGTGCCAGCTCGGCCGGACTAGCGGAGTACGAGCAGTACTTC. The full variable domain, its missing parts supplied by reference TRBV18 and TRBJ2-7, is NAGVMQNPRHLVRRRGQEARLRCSPMKGHSHVYWYRQLPEEGLKFMVYLQKENIIDESGMPKERFSAEFPKEGPSILRIQQVVRGDSAAYFCASSAGLAEYEQYFGPGTRLTVT.

V gene TRBV4-3 combines with J gene TRBJ2-2; the D gene is possibly TRBD2 (5 bases). CDR1 is LGHNA, CDR2 YSLEER, per germline. The CDR3 is made up of 18 amino acids. V gave up 0 bases and J gave up 4 bases, with 18 bases separating them. CDR3 bases: TGCGCCAGCAGCCAAGAAAAGACCTTCGTTCGGGGCACCGGGGAGCTGTTTTTT. This encodes CASSQEKTFVRGTGELFF.

The V and J genes are TRBV14 and TRBJ1-1; weak D call: TRBD1 (5 bases). The CDR3 loop spans 15 amino acids. The V end was cut by 2 bases, the J end by 0 bases, with 10 bases between. Germline CDR1 SGHDN, CDR2 FVKESK. In DNA, the CDR3 is TGTGCCAGCAGCCAACAGACAGTCATGAACACTGAAGCTTTCTTT. The encoded protein is CASSQQTVMNTEAFF.

This chain uses TRBV28 with TRBJ1-2; 9 bases line up with TRBD1. The germline gives CDR1 MDHEN, CDR2 SYDVKM. CDR3 length: 13 residues. The V gene end was trimmed by 11 bases and the J gene end by 2 bases; junction bases not matched to a gene: 6. The CDR3 loop is CAGGDRVNYGYTF. CDR3 DNA sequence: TGTGCCGGGGGGGACAGGGTGAACTATGGCTACACCTTC.

The V call is TRBV6-6, the J call TRBJ2-2; 7 nucleotides match TRBD1. Germline V gives CDR1 MNHNY, CDR2 SVGAGI (reference sequence). J gave up 2 bases and V 6 bases, and 9 bases lay outside the gene matches. The CDR3 is 16 amino acids. CDR3 in DNA: TGTGCCAGCAGGGTGTCGGGACAGCTTAACACCGGGGAGCTGTTTTTT. Translation gives CASRVSGQLNTGELFF.

The chain uses TRBV19 and TRBJ2-2; the match to TRBD2 covers 13 bases. Germline V lookup: CDR1 LNHDA, CDR2 SQIVND (reference sequence). The CDR3 runs 15 residues. V lost 6 bases to trimming and J lost 8 bases; unmatched junction nucleotides: 6. CDR3 nucleotides: TGTGCCAGTAGGGAACGGGGACTAGCGGGAGGGGAGCTGTTTTTT. It specifies CASRERGLAGGELFF.

V usage is TRBV28 and J usage is TRBJ2-1, with 9 nucleotides matching TRBD2. CDR3 length equals 14 residues. The V and J ends lost 6 bases and 7 bases, in that order; junction bases with no gene match: 7. CDR1 and CDR2 from the germline V gene are MDHEN and SYDVKM. The CDR3 region is CASSRSGRRNEQFF. The CDR3 DNA reads as TGTGCCAGCAGCCGTAGCGGGAGAAGGAATGAGCAGTTCTTC. Full variable domain (missing parts from reference TRBV28 and TRBJ2-1): DVKVTQSSRYLVKRTGEKVFLECVQDMDHENMFWYRQDPGLGLRLIYFSYDVKMKEKGDIPEGYSVSREKKERFSLILESASTNQTSMYLCASSRSGRRNEQFFGPGTRLTVL.

V gene TRBV7-6 combines with J gene TRBJ2-1, with TRBD2 matching over 9 bases. The CDR3 extends over 19 amino acids. J was trimmed by 6 bases and V by 6 bases; bases with no gene match: 21. CDR1 and CDR2 from the germline V gene are SGHVS and FNYEAQ. DNA of the CDR3: TGTGCCAGCAGTGTCCGGGACACCGTGATAGCGGGAGTCTTCAATGAGCAGTTCTTC. Its protein product is CASSVRDTVIAGVFNEQFF.

This clone was found a few times. This chain joins TRBV10-3 and TRBJ1-1; D uncertain. This CDR3 has 12 amino acids. The V gene lost 10 bases and the J gene lost 0 bases, with 9 bases spanning the gap. Germline V gene data show CDR1 as ENHRY and CDR2 as SYGVKD. CDR3: CATGLMNTEAFF. CDR3 nucleotides: TGTGCCACAGGATTAATGAACACTGAAGCTTTCTTT.

A few counts support this clone. V gene TRBV25-1 combines with J gene TRBJ2-7; TRBD1 matches at 8 bases. The germline gives CDR1 MGHDK, CDR2 SYGVNS. V was clipped by 0 bases and J by 3 bases; unmatched bases: 7. CDR3 length equals 16 residues. CDR3 sequence: CASSEYPQGTGYEQYF. The CDR3 DNA follows: TGTGCCAGCAGTGAATACCCCCAGGGGACAGGCTACGAGCAGTACTTC.

The rearrangement joins TRBV19 to TRBJ2-3; 8 positions agree with TRBD1. Germline loops: CDR1 LNHDA, CDR2 SQIVND (reference sequence). The CDR3 contains 13 residues. V lost 5 bases and J lost 5; bases outside the gene matches: 3. This CDR3 is CASSPGQGDTQYF. The DNA of the CDR3 is TGTGCCAGTAGTCCCGGACAGGGAGATACGCAGTATTTT.

The count of this clone is one. The chain joins TRBV28 to TRBJ2-7, with D tentatively TRBD1 (5 bases). Trimming left V 2 bases short and J 3 bases short, with 14 bases between. CDR1 is MDHEN and CDR2 is SYDVKM in the germline V gene. This CDR3 comprises 15 residues. CDR3 sequence: CASSLPREKDYEQYF. The CDR3 region has the DNA TGTGCCAGCAGTTTACCCAGGGAAAAAGACTACGAGCAGTACTTC.

J is TRBJ2-7 and V is TRBV19; maybe TRBD1 (6 bases). Germline V gene data show CDR1 as LNHDA and CDR2 as SQIVND (reference sequence). The CDR3 has 12 residues. V lost 4 bases and J 8 bases, leaving 12 bases between the germline ends. In DNA, the CDR3 is TGTGCCAGTAGTAGCACAGGGTTCCAGCAGTACTTC. Amino acid sequence: CASSSTGFQQYF.

The genes are TRBV7-8 and TRBJ2-1; 9 bases map to TRBD2. This CDR3 is built from 16 residues. Germline trimming cut 4 bases from V and 4 bases from J; bases unmatched to any gene: 8. Germline lookup yields CDR1 SGHVS and CDR2 FQNEAQ. CDR3 DNA sequence: TGTGCCAGCAGCTCCTTTTCTAGCGGGAATTACAATGAGCAGTTCTTC. It codes for CASSSFSSGNYNEQFF.

The V call is TRBV7-9, the J call TRBJ2-7; 10 nucleotides line up with TRBD2. Germline CDR1 is SEHNR and CDR2 is FQNEAQ (reference sequence). The CDR3 has 14 residues. The junction had 3 bases not matched to a gene; V was cut back by 5 bases and J by 2 bases. CDR3: CASSRLAGAYEQYF. CDR3 nucleotide sequence: TGTGCCAGCAGCCGGCTAGCGGGAGCCTACGAGCAGTACTTC.

The rearrangement joins TRBV27 to TRBJ1-1; TRBD1 might be the D (6 bases). Germline V gives CDR1 MNHEY, CDR2 SMNVEV (reference sequence). There are 14 residues in the CDR3. Trimming removed 2 bases from V and 5 bases from J, with 12 bases in between. CDR3 DNA: TGTGCCAGCAGTTTACCCGACAGGATTACTGAAGCTTTCTTT. This encodes CASSLPDRITEAFF.

The CDR3 sequence is CASSAPGTSGRTDTQYF. CDR3 DNA sequence: TGTGCCAGCAGCGCCCCCGGGACTAGCGGTCGCACAGATACGCAGTATTTT. This chain connects TRBV9 to TRBJ2-3; 11 bases fit TRBD2. CDR1 is SGDLS and CDR2 is YYNGEE in the germline V gene. The CDR3 consists of 17 residues. V lost 3 bases and J lost 1; bases outside the gene matches: 7.

The V and J genes are TRBV5-5 and TRBJ2-7; D possibly corresponds to TRBD1 (6 bases). The CDR3 is 14 residues long. With 0 bases removed from V and 2 bases from J, the gap between germline ends came to 9 bases. Germline-derived CDR1 and CDR2 are SGHKS and YYEKEE (reference sequence). This CDR3 is CASSLDRAPYEQYF. The CDR3 nucleotides read TGTGCCAGCAGCTTGGACAGGGCCCCCTACGAGCAGTACTTC.